The 15 T cell receptor beta chains in this list originate from one sample, sequenced in a study of shared clonotypes between healthy human individuals. Only in-frame clones appear in the TCRdb table, and some are missing; sequencing was by immunoSEQ multiplex PCR. The table records just over 2,000,000 clones, roughly 94% of them present only once. Sample: naive CD4+ T cells sorted from blood. The sample's subset: CD45RA+ positively selected. The origin of the receptors is a man between 18 and 35 years old in good health.

This rearrangement joins TRBV4-1 to TRBJ1-5, with a weak D call TRBD1 (5 bases). Per germline, CDR1 MGHRA and CDR2 YSYEKL. The CDR3 is made up of 17 amino acids. V lost 0 bases and J 0 bases, leaving 12 bases between the germline ends. The CDR3 here is CASSQEDPTDSNQPQHF. CDR3 nucleotide sequence: TGCGCCAGCAGCCAAGAAGACCCGACAGATAGCAATCAGCCCCAGCATTTT.

The V gene is TRBV12-5, the J gene TRBJ2-7, with D hard to call. Trimming left V 6 bases short and J 4 bases short, with 4 bases between. This CDR3 is 10 amino acids long. CDR1 is LGHNT, CDR2 FRNRAP, per germline. CDR3 residues: CASGDYEQYF. DNA for the CDR3: TGTGCTAGTGGGGATTACGAGCAGTACTTC.

The gene calls are TRBV7-6 and TRBJ1-4; TRBD1 might be the D (6 bases). Trimming shortened V by 5 bases and J by 9 bases, and 16 bases separated the two germline ends. This CDR3 region has 14 residues. Looked up from germline, CDR1 is SGHVS and CDR2 is FNYEAQ. CDR3 region: CASSDGTFWQKLFF. The CDR3 DNA reads TGTGCCAGCAGCGATGGGACATTTTGGCAAAAACTGTTTTTT. Supplemented by reference TRBV7-6 and TRBJ1-4, the full variable domain reads GAGVSQSPRYKVTKRGQDVALRCDPISGHVSLYWYRQALGQGPEFLTYFNYEAQQDKSGLPNDRFSAERPEGSISTLTIQRTEQRDSAMYRCASSDGTFWQKLFFGSGTQLSVL.

The V and J genes are TRBV2 and TRBJ1-1; TRBD1 matches 8 bases. The length of the CDR3 is 14 residues. The V gene end was trimmed by 6 bases and the J gene end by 6 bases; junction bases not matched to a gene: 9. The germline CDR1 and CDR2 sequences are SNHLY and FYNNEI. The chain's CDR3 is CASRGGQGLPEAFF. The CDR3 region has the DNA TGTGCCAGCAGGGGAGGACAGGGTCTCCCTGAAGCTTTCTTT.

CDR3 nucleotides: TGTGCCACCACCCAAGGGAGCCAGGACAATGAGCAGTTCTTC. This gives the protein CATTQGSQDNEQFF. The chain employs TRBV2 and TRBJ2-1; D may be TRBD2 (5 bases). The CDR3 spans 14 residues. The germline V and J ends were trimmed by 10 bases and 5 bases, with 18 bases remaining between them. Germline V gives CDR1 SNHLY, CDR2 FYNNEI.

With respect to this clone: This sample also contains other DNA sequences that code for the same CDR3. The rearrangement uses TRBV30 and TRBJ1-1; D may be TRBD1 (5 bases). This CDR3 is built from 12 residues. V lost 3 bases and J 6 bases, leaving 11 bases between the germline ends. The germline CDR1 and CDR2 sequences are GTSNPN and SVGIG (reference sequence). CDR3 nucleotides: TGTGCCTGGAGGGGCCAGGGCGCTGAAGCTTTCTTT. Translated, it gives CAWRGQGAEAFF.

The chain uses TRBV5-1 and TRBJ1-2, with TRBD1 matching over 8 bases. V shed 5 bases, J shed 3 bases, and the junction held 0 bases outside the gene matches. CDR3 size: 12 residues. Germline V gene lookup returns CDR1 SGHRS and CDR2 YFSETQ. This CDR3 reads CASRTGDYGYTF. DNA for the CDR3: TGCGCCAGCAGGACAGGGGACTATGGCTACACCTTC.

The chain recombines TRBV7-9 with TRBJ2-2; no firm D call. The CDR3 totals 18 residues. Trimming stripped 3 bases from V and 3 bases from J, with 20 bases between. The germline V gene has CDR1 SEHNR and CDR2 FQNEAQ (reference sequence). CDR3 nucleotides: TGTGCCAGCAGCTTGCGATACGATAGGGAAAAATACACCGGGGAGCTGTTTTTT. Translation: CASSLRYDREKYTGELFF. The whole variable domain, filled in from reference TRBV7-9 and TRBJ2-2, reads DTGVSQNPRHKITKRGQNVTFRCDPISEHNRLYWYRQTLGQGPEFLTYFQNEAQLEKSRLLSDRFSAERPKGSFSTLEIQRTEQGDSAMYLCASSLRYDREKYTGELFFGEGSRLTVL.

The chain couples TRBV5-4 to TRBJ2-3; D may be TRBD1 or TRBD2 (6 bases each). V was shortened by 1 base and J by 4 bases, with 16 bases between the two germline ends. CDR3 length: 16 residues. CDR1 and CDR2 from the germline V gene are SGHNT and YYREEE (reference sequence). The CDR3: CASSLLGGAGSDTQYF. The DNA for the CDR3 is TGTGCCAGCAGCTTGCTGGGGGGCGCGGGCTCAGATACGCAGTATTTT. The entire variable domain, with the rest obtained from reference TRBV5-4 and TRBJ2-3, is as follows: ETGVTQSPTHLIKTRGQQVTLRCSSQSGHNTVSWYQQALGQGPQFIFQYYREEENGRGNFPPRFSGLQFPNYSSELNVNALELDDSALYLCASSLLGGAGSDTQYFGPGTRLTVL.

The chain employs TRBV13 and TRBJ2-7; 7 bases match TRBD2. CDR3 size: 17 residues. Germline CDR1 PRHDT, CDR2 FYEKMQ (reference sequence). The V gene end was trimmed by 2 bases and the J gene end by 6 bases; junction bases not matched to a gene: 16. Written as DNA, the CDR3 is TGTGCCAGCAGCTTATCGCTTCGGTATGGCGGGAGAAGCGAGCAGTACTTC. This gives the protein CASSLSLRYGGRSEQYF.

Note on this clone: The junction shows a germline mismatch at one end, possibly a read error. The chain links TRBV5-4 to TRBJ2-1; 9 bases match TRBD1. Germline loops: CDR1 SGHNT, CDR2 YYREEE (reference sequence). The CDR3 has 14 amino acids. CDR3 in DNA: TGTGCCAGCAGCGTCGAGGCCGAGGGACAGGGCTCCATCTTC. Residues: CASSVEAEGQGSIF.

The rearrangement links TRBV7-3 to TRBJ1-2; 8 bases agree with TRBD1. Germline CDR1 SGHTA, CDR2 FQGTGA. This CDR3 has 14 amino acids. V shed 5 bases, J shed 5 bases, and the junction held 7 bases outside the gene matches. In DNA form, the CDR3 reads TGTGCCAGCAGCCCCGGACAGGGCGGTTATGGCTACACCTTC. It translates to CASSPGQGGYGYTF.

The V call is TRBV7-2, the J call TRBJ2-2; tentatively, D is TRBD2 (6 bases). The CDR3 has 15 residues. Germline CDR1 reads SGHTA; CDR2 reads FQGNSA. V lost 6 bases, J lost 2 bases, and 13 bases lay in between. The CDR3 loop is CASRPSDLNTGELFF. As DNA, the CDR3 is TGTGCCAGCAGACCTAGCGACTTAAACACCGGGGAGCTGTTTTTT. The complete variable domain, with remaining parts taken from reference TRBV7-2 and TRBJ2-2, reads GAGVSQSPSNKVTEKGKDVELRCDPISGHTALYWYRQSLGQGLEFLIYFQGNSAPDKSGLPSDRFSAERTGGSVSTLTIQRTQQEDSAVYLCASRPSDLNTGELFFGEGSRLTVL.

This CDR3 is CATATSVAGETQYF. For the CDR3, the DNA is TGTGCCACCGCGACTTCAGTCGCGGGAGAGACCCAGTACTTC. The gene calls are TRBV6-5 and TRBJ2-5; D perhaps matches TRBD2 (5 bases). Deletions cut 10 bases from V and 4 bases from J, with 19 bases between. The CDR3 runs to 14 residues. Germline assignment: CDR1 MNHEY and CDR2 SVGAGI.

V and J are TRBV7-2 and TRBJ2-7; the D is unclear. The CDR3 runs 13 residues. V lost 5 bases and J lost 4, with 12 bases in between. Germline values: CDR1 SGHTA, CDR2 FQGNSA. The CDR3 region is CASSPLSVYEQYF. The CDR3 bases are TGTGCCAGCAGCCCTTTGAGTGTATACGAGCAGTACTTC.